These 8 T cell receptor beta chains were sequenced from one sample in a study of blood T cell repertoires in COVID-19. Method: immunoSEQ multiplex PCR; TCRdb's copy keeps in-frame clones and lacks some. The data contain a few hundred thousand clones, around 86% of them singletons. Sequencing used peripheral blood. The source is a man between 45 and 60 years old with acute or convalescent COVID-19.

The gene calls are TRBV6-5 and TRBJ2-2, with D unresolved. Germline CDR1 is MNHEY and CDR2 is SVGAGI. CDR3 length equals 15 residues. The ends were cut back, 4 bases at V and 5 bases at J, with 14 bases in the middle. CDR3 loop: CASSSPRLGTGELFF. The CDR3, as DNA: TGTGCCAGCAGTTCCCCGAGACTTGGTACCGGGGAGCTGTTTTTT.

The J gene is TRBJ1-5, the V gene TRBV6-1; D unresolved. The CDR3 length is 13 residues. The germline V gene has CDR1 MNHNS and CDR2 SASEGT. Trimming stripped 2 bases from V and 6 bases from J, with 8 bases between. CDR3 sequence (DNA): TGTGCCAGCAGTGAAATTTACGGTCAGCCCCAGCATTTT. This translates into CASSEIYGQPQHF.

The chain carries TRBV6-5 and TRBJ2-5; weak D call: TRBD1 (5 bases). V was shortened by 6 bases and J by 6 bases, with 11 bases between the two germline ends. The CDR3 consists of 12 residues. The V gene's germline CDR1 is MNHEY and CDR2 SVGAGI. The CDR3 nucleotides read TGTGCCAGCAGCAAAGGGGAACAGACCCAGTACTTC. This translates into CASSKGEQTQYF.

This clone has just one count. The J gene is TRBJ2-7, the V gene TRBV11-2; TRBD1 agrees at 10 bases. With V trimmed by 4 bases and J by 3 bases, 9 bases remained unmatched. Germline V CDR1 and CDR2: SGHAT, FQNNGV. CDR3 length: 16 residues. CDR3 protein: CASSSRRTGGFYEQYF. CDR3 nucleotides: TGTGCCAGCAGCTCCCGAAGGACAGGGGGTTTCTACGAGCAGTACTTC.

This chain joins TRBV19 and TRBJ2-7; TRBD1 aligns across 7 bases. After removal of 6 bases from V and 0 bases from J, the junction contained 8 bases not matched to a gene. This CDR3 comprises 15 residues. Germline V gene sequence: CDR1 LNHDA, CDR2 SQIVND (reference sequence). The CDR3 bases are TGTGCCAGTAGCCATCAGGGACAGTACTCCTACGAGCAGTACTTC. As protein: CASSHQGQYSYEQYF. Complete variable domain (other parts from reference TRBV19 and TRBJ2-7): DGGITQSPKYLFRKEGQNVTLSCEQNLNHDAMYWYRQDPGQGLRLIYYSQIVNDFQKGDIAEGYSVSREKKESFPLTVTSAQKNPTAFYLCASSHQGQYSYEQYFGPGTRLTVT.

V is TRBV27 and J is TRBJ2-7; TRBD2 aligns across 9 bases. V was clipped by 2 bases and J by 6 bases; unmatched bases: 8. CDR1 and CDR2 from the germline V gene are MNHEY and SMNVEV (reference sequence). CDR3 size: 15 residues. CDR3 loop: CASSLGGGAWGEQYF. CDR3 nucleotide sequence: TGTGCCAGCAGTTTAGGCGGGGGGGCCTGGGGCGAGCAGTACTTC.

The genes are TRBV11-3 and TRBJ2-7, with D unclear. V was pared by 2 bases and J by 7 bases, with 12 bases between. The germline gives CDR1 SGHNT, CDR2 YENEEA. There are 13 residues in the CDR3. CDR3 bases: TGTGCCAGCAGCTTAAGCCCCTTTGGTGAGCAGTACTTC. Its protein is CASSLSPFGEQYF.

The rearrangement uses TRBV5-6 and TRBJ2-5; 10 bases agree with TRBD2. The germline CDR1 and CDR2 sequences are SGHDT and YYEEEE. The CDR3 loop spans 13 amino acids. V dropped 7 bases and J dropped 3; count of bases not matched to a gene: 3. CDR3 loop: CASLLAGEETQYF. The CDR3 DNA reads as TGTGCCAGCCTTCTAGCGGGGGAAGAGACCCAGTACTTC.